This T cell receptor (beta chain) was observed in a study of glioma-infiltrating T cells (dated by TCRdb to the mid-2010s). In terms of the full investigation: The study sequenced TCR alpha- and beta-chain repertoires from glioma tissue, from non-neoplastic brain tissue and from matched peripheral blood mononuclear cells. The paired cohort comprised three low-grade glioma patients, 7 or 8 primary glioblastoma patients and three non-glioma patients contributing non-neoplastic brain tissue. To gauge divergence between tissue and blood T-cell populations, every tissue-infiltrating repertoire was compared against the peripheral blood repertoire from the same patient.

From the cysteine through the phenylalanine, the CDR3 covers 15 amino acids. The retained sequence is limited to the CDR3, 45 bases, with the frame set at the first base. From the germline V gene, CDR1 is KGHDR and CDR2 is SFDVKD. Study-level results and caveats: Tissue and blood shared very few CDR3 sequences, a result attributed to high CDR3 diversity and limited sampling. Group comparisons were based on small numbers of patients: three non-neoplastic, three low-grade glioma and eight or nine glioblastoma patients. In non-neoplastic patients, VJ-independent divergence between tissue and blood fell below expectation, whereas in all gliomas, and especially in low-grade gliomas, the divergence rose above expectation.

Turning to this clonotype: It has no known antigen specificity. One junction end disagrees with the germline gene, perhaps due to a read error.

The iRepertoire nested amplicon-rescue multiplex PCR (arm-PCR) platform was used to amplify TCR alpha and beta CDR3 regions from RNA. The input for one-step reverse transcription and amplification was roughly 90-450 ng of tissue mRNA or PBMC total RNA. After bead purification, a secondary multiplex PCR added Illumina adapters, and libraries were gel-purified between 200 and 400 bp. The libraries contained internal 6-nucleotide barcodes that were used for demultiplexing. Libraries were sequenced on an Illumina MiSeq with 2x220 or 2x250 nucleotide paired-end reads. On the authors' methods: Paired reads were merged using FLASH 1.2.11 and were aligned to the GRCh37 human genome using BWA-MEM, after which TRA and TRB reads were extracted. V and J assignment used an IMGT-derived reference of cassette sequences and CDR3 motifs that included pseudogenes. Three-frame translation of reads was performed, and productive CDR3s were defined as those with a C...FGXG motif and no stop codons. Clonotypes were defined as unique combinations of V-J cassette pair and CDR3 amino acid sequence. Reads were filtered by Hamming distance, thresholded by each sample's sequence error rate in mapped regions. The raw public data were reprocessed by TCRdb itself: fastp quality trimming at Q25, MiXCR clonotype calling, in-frame beta chains only. CDR3 protein sequences are deduplicated, and each keeps its most common genes and DNA. These V and J calls are TCRdb output, not the study's own analysis. This sample is represented by some 130,000 distinct CDR3 sequences; around 23% of them were singletons. The leading ten clones occupy under 35% of the sample.

This TCR came from a human donor with low-grade glioma or glioblastoma, undergoing nonglioma brain surgery, or in good health (not recorded which). The specimen sequenced was glioma tissue, nonneoplastic brain tissue, or PBMCs (not recorded which). Here the chain combines TRBV24-1 and TRBJ1-2, with 8 middle bases fitting TRBD1. The CDR3 is CSTSESGGGGYGYTF. The nucleotide sequence reads as follows: TGTTCCACCAGTGAATCAGGGGGCGGCGGCTATGGCTACACCTTC.